This T cell receptor (beta chain) was observed in a study of blood T cell repertoires in COVID-19. Study information: Collection of acute and convalescent COVID-19 samples took place in the United States, Italy and Spain. T cells, B-cell-depleted T cells, or PBMCs supplied cDNA or gDNA.

Germline V gives CDR1 ENHRY, CDR2 SYGVKD. The CDR3 sequence is 14 residues long. With V trimmed by 3 bases and J by 7 bases, 4 bases remained unmatched. Authors' methods: Nucleated cell number was recorded as an estimate derived from reference gene primer amplification. Profiling relied on immunoSEQ multiplex PCR, and the TCRdb table lists in-frame clones only, not all of them. For V, J and clone size, that table is used; D and trimming come from the DNA. The sample has some 250,000 clones, approximately 81% seen once. The receptor's source is an older woman with active or convalescent COVID-19. The chain uses TRBV10-3 and TRBJ1-4; 8 nucleotides agree with TRBD1. Sequencing input: peripheral blood. The CDR3 coding sequence is TGTGCCATCAGTGACCAGGGGGCAGGTGAAAAACTGTTTTTT. Translation gives CAISDQGAGEKLFF.